One sample yielded the 22 T cell receptor beta chains listed below, sequenced in a study of metastatic and nonmetastatic thyroid tumors. Patients were all untreated before their thyroid surgery. TCRdb called clones again from the PCR reads with MiXCR. Of about 38,000 clones in the sample, 25% to 30% are singletons; the top ten hold about 8.9%. The source material was blood. The receptors were gathered from a female donor with papillary thyroid cancer or a benign thyroid nodule (not recorded which). Some clones in this sample may be carry-over from other donors' samples.

This clone occurred many times. The chain combines TRBV12-3 or TRBV12-4 with TRBJ2-2; D may be TRBD1 (6 bases). CDR3 length: 16 residues. Trimming took 5 bases from V and 0 from J, leaving 13 bases between them. CDR3 sequence: CASSPQNRANTGELFF. The CDR3 DNA reads as TGTGCCAGCAGTCCCCAAAACAGGGCGAACACCGGGGAGCTGTTTTTT.

This clone was detected only a few times. The chain carries TRBV5-1 and TRBJ2-3; 7 bases are a match to TRBD1. The germline gives CDR1 SGHRS, CDR2 YFSETQ. With 4 bases clipped from V and 5 bases from J, the junction kept 7 bases outside the gene matches. The CDR3 totals 14 residues. CDR3: CASSLRGSKDTQYF. The CDR3 DNA sequence: TGCGCCAGCAGCCTCAGGGGGTCCAAAGATACGCAGTATTTT.

As regards this clone: At the DNA level, this CDR3 is encoded by other sequences in the same sample as well. This sequence joins TRBV20-1 and TRBJ2-3; perhaps TRBD2 as D (5 bases). Germline lookup yields CDR1 DFQATT and CDR2 SNEGSKA (reference sequence). With 0 bases removed from V and 2 bases from J, the gap between germline ends came to 15 bases. The CDR3 extends over 16 amino acids. This CDR3 is CSARDLLSGYTDTQYF. CDR3 in DNA: TGCAGTGCTAGAGATCTACTATCGGGGTACACAGATACGCAGTATTTT.

This chain connects TRBV5-1 to TRBJ2-7; D is possibly TRBD2 (5 bases). The CDR3 loop spans 17 amino acids. V lost 2 bases to trimming and J lost 0 bases, with 18 bases between them. From germline, CDR1 is SGHRS and CDR2 YFSETQ. The CDR3 region is CASSFMREKGPSYEQYF. The CDR3 coding sequence is TGCGCCAGCAGCTTCATGAGGGAAAAAGGGCCCTCCTACGAGCAGTACTTC.

The chain recombines TRBV12-3 or TRBV12-4 with TRBJ2-5, with a weak D call TRBD2 (6 bases). There are 12 residues in the CDR3. Trimming left V 5 bases short and J 10 bases short, with 14 bases between. CDR3 bases: TGTGCCAGCAGTGTGGGGACTCCCCACCAGTACTTC. It yields the protein CASSVGTPHQYF.

As regards this clone: A much bigger clone sits one base away, suggesting this may be a read error. CDR3 sequence reads: CASRLSPSETQYF. The CDR3 nucleotides read TGTGCCAGCAGATTATCCCCCTCCGAGACCCAGTACTTC. V usage is TRBV7-2 and J usage is TRBJ2-5; unclear D gene. The CDR3 contains 13 residues. The germline gives CDR1 SGHTA, CDR2 FQGNSA. Trimming took 6 bases from V and 5 from J, leaving 13 bases between them. The variable domain in full, completed from reference TRBV7-2 and TRBJ2-5, reads GAGVSQSPSNKVTEKGKDVELRCDPISGHTALYWYRQSLGQGLEFLIYFQGNSAPDKSGLPSDRFSAERTGGSVSTLTIQRTQQEDSAVYLCASRLSPSETQYFGPGTRLLVL.

The V gene is TRBV18, the J gene TRBJ1-5; 9 bases match TRBD1. The CDR3 is 14 residues long. V trimming: 3 bases; J trimming: 6 bases; junction bases outside the gene matches: 3. Germline loops: CDR1 KGHSH, CDR2 LQKENI. As DNA, the CDR3 is TGTGCCAGCTCACCGGGACAGGGTGTTCAGCCCCAGCATTTT. This translates into CASSPGQGVQPQHF.

This clone was counted at least ten times. The rearrangement joins TRBV20-1 to TRBJ1-2; 11 nucleotides match TRBD1. CDR3 size: 14 residues. Germline V gene sequence: CDR1 DFQATT, CDR2 SNEGSKA (reference sequence). V gave up 6 bases and J gave up 7 bases; unmatched junction bases: 10. The DNA of the CDR3 is TGCAGTGCAATACCGGGACAGGGGGTGGGTGGCTACACCTTC. Protein sequence: CSAIPGQGVGGYTF.

The chain carries TRBV20-1 and TRBJ1-2; D is unclear. The germline V gene has CDR1 DFQATT and CDR2 SNEGSKA (reference sequence). Deletions cut 5 bases from V and 3 bases from J, with 10 bases between. The CDR3 runs to 12 residues. In DNA, the CDR3 is TGCAGTGCTCCCGGGGTTGACTATGGCTACACCTTC. Its translation is CSAPGVDYGYTF.

Regarding this clone: At one boundary the junction diverges from the germline segment, which might be a read error. The chain combines TRBV20-1 with TRBJ2-7; D remains ambiguous. The CDR3 runs 13 residues. Germline-derived CDR1 and CDR2 are DFQATT and SNEGSKA (reference sequence). This CDR3 reads CSFPGRNSYEQYF. The CDR3 DNA reads TGCAGTTTCCCTGGACGGAACTCCTATGAGCAGTACTTC.

In this sample, this clone turned up many times. The genes are TRBV7-3 and TRBJ1-1; D ambiguous. This CDR3 contains 11 residues. V lost 8 bases and J lost 4, with 8 bases in between. The germline CDR1 and CDR2 sequences are SGHTA and FQGTGA. CDR3: CASGAGTEAFF. CDR3 DNA: TGTGCCAGCGGCGCGGGCACTGAAGCTTTCTTT.

In this sample, this clone is medium-sized. This chain connects TRBV6-2 or TRBV6-3 to TRBJ2-3; no reliable D call. Germline lookup yields CDR1 MNHEY and CDR2 SVGEGT. V dropped 7 bases and J dropped 4 bases, with 9 bases sitting between them. The CDR3 runs to 12 residues. The CDR3 coding sequence is TGTGCCAGCAAGTCGCTGGCAGATACGCAGTATTTT. It translates to CASKSLADTQYF.

In this sample, this clone turned up a few times. The genes are TRBV20-1 and TRBJ2-1; 9 nucleotides agree with TRBD2. Unmatched junction bases numbered 12, after V lost 2 bases and J lost 7 bases. The CDR3 has 16 amino acids. Germline V gene lookup returns CDR1 DFQATT and CDR2 SNEGSKA (reference sequence). The CDR3, as DNA: TGCAGTGCTAGAAAACGTCTAGCGGGAAATTGGAATGAGCAGTTCTTC. Amino acid sequence: CSARKRLAGNWNEQFF.

The chain has TRBV11-2 and TRBJ2-5, with 7 bases lining up with TRBD1. Trimming removed 1 base from V and 5 bases from J; junction bases left unmatched: 10. The length of the CDR3 is 16 residues. CDR1 is SGHAT and CDR2 is FQNNGV in the germline V gene. The CDR3, as DNA: TGTGCCAGCAGCTTAGCCCTCGGACAGGATGGGGAGACCCAGTACTTC. It yields the protein CASSLALGQDGETQYF.

The CDR3: CASSLYSAGSSTDTQYF. CDR3 in DNA: TGTGCCAGCAGTTTATACTCCGCAGGGTCGAGCACAGATACGCAGTATTTT. This chain joins TRBV28 and TRBJ2-3; D might be TRBD1 (5 bases). Germline-derived CDR1 and CDR2 are MDHEN and SYDVKM. This CDR3 is 17 amino acids long. V lost 1 base and J 0 bases, leaving 14 bases between the germline ends.

This clone counts as medium-sized. The gene calls are TRBV2 and TRBJ1-2, with unresolved D. With 1 base removed from V and 10 bases from J, the gap between germline ends came to 13 bases. Germline loops: CDR1 SNHLY, CDR2 FYNNEI. The CDR3 runs 13 residues. CDR3 residues: CASSEGPGGLYTF. The CDR3 coding sequence is TGTGCCAGCAGTGAAGGACCTGGAGGGCTCTACACCTTC.

Many counts were recorded for this clone. The chain couples TRBV10-3 to TRBJ2-1, with 9 nucleotides matching TRBD2. Germline V lookup: CDR1 ENHRY, CDR2 SYGVKD. CDR3 size: 15 residues. The trim removed 2 bases at V and 4 bases at J, leaving 3 bases unmatched. CDR3 amino acids: CAISELSGGYNEQFF. Here the CDR3 DNA reads TGTGCCATCAGTGAGCTAAGCGGGGGGTACAATGAGCAGTTCTTC.

This clone has at least ten counts. V and J are TRBV3-1 and TRBJ2-3; no definite D call. Trimming cost V 5 bases and J 9 bases, with 12 bases left between them. Germline CDR1 LGHDT, CDR2 YNNKEL (reference sequence). The CDR3 is 12 residues long. The CDR3 region is CASSSSGGTQYF. The CDR3 region has the DNA TGTGCCAGCAGCTCCTCGGGTGGGACGCAGTATTTT.

This sequence joins TRBV24-1 and TRBJ2-1; 12 bases line up with TRBD1. Trimming took 2 bases from V and 9 from J; bases not matched to a gene: 16. The CDR3 sequence is 19 residues long. Germline V gives CDR1 KGHDR, CDR2 SFDVKD. The CDR3 DNA follows: TGTGCCACCAGTGATTCTGGGAGACGGGACAGGGGGCGAGTGGGTGAGCAGTTCTTC. This sequence encodes CATSDSGRRDRGRVGEQFF.

This clone was seen ten or more times. The V and J genes are TRBV5-1 and TRBJ2-5; D remains unclear. The CDR3 sequence is 14 residues long. Per the germline V gene, CDR1 is SGHRS and CDR2 is YFSETQ. V lost 4 bases and J lost 1, with 11 bases in between. Here the CDR3 DNA reads TGCGCCAGCAGCCCAGGATTCACCCAAGAGACCCAGTACTTC. Translated: CASSPGFTQETQYF. Full variable domain (rest looked up from reference TRBV5-1 and TRBJ2-5): KAGVTQTPRYLIKTRGQQVTLSCSPISGHRSVSWYQQTPGQGLQFLFEYFSETQRNKGNFPGRFSGRQFSNSRSEMNVSTLELGDSALYLCASSPGFTQETQYFGPGTRLLVL.

This clone was found many times. The genes are TRBV2 and TRBJ1-3; D unclear. With 8 bases removed from V and 5 bases from J, the gap between germline ends came to 10 bases. Germline V gene data show CDR1 as SNHLY and CDR2 as FYNNEI. The CDR3 length is 12 residues. The CDR3 DNA sequence: TGTGCCAGCGGTGGAGCTCGAAACACCATATATTTT. This translates into CASGGARNTIYF. The full variable domain, with the rest looked up from reference TRBV2 and TRBJ1-3, is EPEVTQTPSHQVTQMGQEVILRCVPISNHLYFYWYRQILGQKVEFLVSFYNNEISEKSEIFDDQFSVERPDGSNFTLKIRSTKLEDSAMYFCASGGARNTIYFGEGSWLTVV.

The chain uses TRBV10-1 and TRBJ2-1, with D possibly matching TRBD1 (7 bases). The CDR3 contains 16 residues. The germline V and J ends were trimmed by 3 bases and 8 bases, with 20 bases remaining between them. CDR1 WNHNN and CDR2 SYGVQD come from the germline V gene (reference sequence). In DNA form, the CDR3 reads TGCGCCAGCAGTGAAGGGAGGAGGGGGCGGCCAGATGAGCAGTTCTTC. It is translated as CASSEGRRGRPDEQFF.